The source of this T cell receptor beta chain is a study of tumor-infiltrating lymphocytes in primary liver carcinoma. Per germline, CDR1 MDHEN and CDR2 SYDVKM. V shed 7 bases, J shed 6 bases, and the junction held 19 bases outside the gene matches. This CDR3 comprises 18 residues. Constant-region priming of around 490 ng total RNA yielded TCR beta cDNA. Libraries of TCR beta came from three nested multiplex PCR rounds with slightly modified ARM-PCR. Amplification in the first two PCR rounds was performed using TRBV1-TRBV30 forward primers and a C-beta reverse primer for 10 cycles each. TCRdb reprocessed the multiplex PCR reads via MiXCR and lists one record per CDR3 protein. The table includes about 210,000 distinct CDR3 sequences, just under 85% detected once. Remarks on this clonotype: Its cognate antigen is unknown.

Points from the study as a whole: Only about 8-25% of top clones showed up in all five tumor regions. A significantly higher top-250-clone fraction was found in tumors than in blood (p = 0.039). Tumor-adjacent and tumor-blood pairs overlapped less than tumor region pairs did.

Unsorted bulk tissue, about 19-32 mg of it, served as the source for co-extraction of RNA and DNA. Five discrete regions of every tumor underwent sampling. The chain recombines TRBV28 with TRBJ2-2, with TRBD2 identical over 8 bases. Sequencing input: tumor tissue from primary liver carcinoma. The receptor comes from a man aged 40-49 years with primary liver carcinoma and hepatitis B virus infection. CDR3 sequence reads: CASTSAGPSAGGAGELFF. Written as DNA, the CDR3 is TGTGCCAGCACCTCAGCGGGACCCTCGGCGGGAGGCGCCGGGGAGCTGTTTTTT.